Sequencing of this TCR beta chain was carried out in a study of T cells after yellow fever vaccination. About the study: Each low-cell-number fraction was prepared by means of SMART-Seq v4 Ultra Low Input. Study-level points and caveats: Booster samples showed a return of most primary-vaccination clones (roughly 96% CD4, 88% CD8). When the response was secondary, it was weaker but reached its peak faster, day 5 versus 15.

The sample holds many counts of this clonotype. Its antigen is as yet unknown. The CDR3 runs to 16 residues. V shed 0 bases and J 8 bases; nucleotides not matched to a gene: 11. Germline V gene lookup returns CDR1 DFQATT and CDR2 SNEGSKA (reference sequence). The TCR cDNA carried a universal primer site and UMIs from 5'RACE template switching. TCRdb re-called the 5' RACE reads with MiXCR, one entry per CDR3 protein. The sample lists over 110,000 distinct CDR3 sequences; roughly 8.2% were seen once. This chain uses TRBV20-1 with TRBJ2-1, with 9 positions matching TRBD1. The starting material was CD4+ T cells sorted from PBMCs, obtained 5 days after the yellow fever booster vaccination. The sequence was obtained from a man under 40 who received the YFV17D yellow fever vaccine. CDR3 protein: CSARDGYRGRVDEQFF. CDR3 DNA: TGCAGTGCTAGAGATGGGTACAGGGGGCGCGTGGATGAGCAGTTCTTC.